The present T cell receptor (beta chain) was sequenced within a study of memory CD4+ T cells and cytomegalovirus serostatus. This clone has just one count. Method: immunoSEQ multiplex PCR; TCRdb's copy keeps in-frame clones and lacks some. Among 45,000 to 70,000 clones, approximately 86% were seen once, and the ten largest hold about 0.5%. The sort gate was single viable CD3+CD4+CD8-CD45RO+ cells for memory CD4+ T cells. Specimen: memory CD4+ T cells from blood. The sequence came from an adult in good health and CMV-seronegative. Some clones in this sample may be carry-over from other donors' samples.

CDR3 nucleotides: TGTGCCAGCAGTCAAAGGCAGTTGAACACTGAAGCTTTCTTT. Protein: CASSQRQLNTEAFF. J is TRBJ1-1 and V is TRBV6-5; D unresolved. This CDR3 region has 14 residues. The V gene's germline CDR1 is MNHEY and CDR2 SVGAGI. Trimming took 5 bases from V and 0 from J, leaving 10 bases between them.